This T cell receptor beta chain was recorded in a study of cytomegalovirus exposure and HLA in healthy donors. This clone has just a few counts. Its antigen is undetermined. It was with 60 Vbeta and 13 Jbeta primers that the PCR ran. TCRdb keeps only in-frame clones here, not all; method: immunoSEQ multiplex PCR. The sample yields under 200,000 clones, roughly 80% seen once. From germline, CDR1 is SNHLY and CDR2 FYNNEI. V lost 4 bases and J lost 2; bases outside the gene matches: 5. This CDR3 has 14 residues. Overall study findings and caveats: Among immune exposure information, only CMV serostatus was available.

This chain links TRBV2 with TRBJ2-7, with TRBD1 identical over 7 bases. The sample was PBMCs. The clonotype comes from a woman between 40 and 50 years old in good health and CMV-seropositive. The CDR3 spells CASSGQGGPYEQYF. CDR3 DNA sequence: TGTGCCAGCAGTGGACAGGGTGGGCCCTACGAGCAGTACTTC.